This TCR beta chain was identified in a study of identical twins. TCRdb called the 5' RACE reads again in MiXCR, with one record for every CDR3 protein. The data hold about 720,000 distinct CDR3 sequences, with around a sixth observed a single time. The CDR3 length is 13 residues. Trimming left V 7 bases short and J 3 bases short, with 9 bases between. This same sample was also taken into another study, of T cells expressing NK-cell markers. As that study records: One of the eight sequenced donors was seronegative, whereas the other seven were HCMV-seropositive. Sorting in several experiments was restricted by an anti-gamma-delta TCR antibody to alpha-beta TCR T cells. The share of CD8+ T cells held by dominant NKG2C+ clonotypes was roughly 1.0-8% in over 5 donors.

The TCR was taken from a woman aged 18-29 years in good health. The source material was PBMCs. The chain employs TRBV12-3 or TRBV12-4 and TRBJ2-2, with a weak D call TRBD2 (5 bases). The CDR3 region has the DNA TGTGCCAGCATCATCGGGGACACCGGGGAGCTGTTTTTT. Amino acids: CASIIGDTGELFF.